The 17 T cell receptor beta chains given below trace back to one sample, sequenced in a study of long-term antiretroviral therapy in people with HIV. The assay used was immunoSEQ (version v3.0), run at survey level. The assay was immunoSEQ multiplex PCR, and TCRdb's table has in-frame clones only and misses some. Here the sample spans about 17,000 clones, approximately 75% being singletons. Sequenced here: unsorted PBMCs, sampled 0.3 years after starting antiretroviral therapy. The receptors were gathered from a young man with HIV.

The table lists this clone with a few counts. The genes are TRBV5-4 and TRBJ2-1; D is perhaps TRBD2 (6 bases). The V end was cut by 3 bases, the J end by 3 bases, with 7 bases between. Germline CDR1 is SGHNT and CDR2 is YYREEE (reference sequence). This CDR3 region has 13 residues. The CDR3, as DNA: TGTGCCAGCAGCTGGGGACTCTACAATGAGCAGTTCTTC. Amino acid sequence: CASSWGLYNEQFF.

The CDR3 nucleotides read TGTGCCAGCAGCGGGTCAAACCACTATGGCTACACCTTC. Its protein product is CASSGSNHYGYTF. This chain joins TRBV5-6 and TRBJ1-2, with unresolved D. The CDR3 loop spans 13 amino acids. V was cut by 4 bases and J by 3 bases, with 10 bases left in between. CDR1 is SGHDT, CDR2 YYEEEE, per germline.

This chain connects TRBV7-6 to TRBJ2-3; 8 nucleotides line up with TRBD1. Germline V lookup: CDR1 SGHVS, CDR2 FNYEAQ. The CDR3 is made up of 13 amino acids. Trimming took 6 bases from V and 4 from J; bases not matched to a gene: 3. CDR3 DNA: TGTGCCAGCAGTTTGACAGGGGCAGATACGCAGTATTTT. This gives the protein CASSLTGADTQYF.

The chain couples TRBV10-1 to TRBJ2-7; 7 nucleotides line up with TRBD1. The CDR3 has 15 amino acids. V dropped 6 bases and J dropped 4; count of bases not matched to a gene: 12. Germline values: CDR1 WNHNN, CDR2 SYGVQD (reference sequence). CDR3 nucleotide sequence: TGCGCCAGCAGAAATGACAGGGTGTTTCCGTACGAGCAGTACGTC. Translating gives CASRNDRVFPYEQYV.

With respect to this clone: One end of the junction is discordant with germline, which a read error may explain. The J gene is TRBJ1-6, the V gene TRBV5-3; D is undetermined. TRBV5-3 is noted as an ORF with a role that remains uncertain. CDR3 length: 14 amino acids. Here the CDR3 reads CASSLARHNSPLHF. CDR3 bases: TGTGCCAGCAGCTTGGCGCGGCATAATTCACCCCTCCACTTT.

The genes are TRBV19 and TRBJ1-5, with TRBD1 as a possible D gene (6 bases). The CDR3 totals 14 residues. CDR1 and CDR2 from the germline V gene are LNHDA and SQIVND (reference sequence). With 5 bases removed from V and 8 bases from J, the gap between germline ends came to 16 bases. Here the CDR3 reads CASSLRGGVKPQHF. CDR3 bases: TGTGCCAGTAGTCTCCGAGGGGGGGTGAAGCCCCAGCATTTT.

This chain uses TRBV10-2 with TRBJ1-5, with 7 bases aligning to TRBD1. This CDR3 contains 19 residues. Per germline, CDR1 WSHSY and CDR2 SAAADI. In DNA form, the CDR3 reads TGCGACCCCAATCTGCGCCCGAGGGACAGAAAGAATAGCAATCAGCCCCAGCATTTT. It encodes CDPNLRPRDRKNSNQPQHF.

The chain links TRBV4-1 to TRBJ2-3; D remains ambiguous. The ends were cut back, 0 bases at V and 6 bases at J, with 10 bases in the middle. Germline CDR1 reads MGHRA; CDR2 reads YSYEKL. This CDR3 is 14 amino acids long. CDR3 in amino acids: CASSQESSGDTQYF. In DNA, the CDR3 is TGCGCCAGCAGCCAAGAGTCGTCCGGCGATACGCAGTATTTT.

The chain employs TRBV28 and TRBJ1-1; D perhaps matches TRBD1 (5 bases). The CDR3 covers 15 residues. Trimming shortened V by 7 bases and J by 1 base, and 16 bases separated the two germline ends. Per the germline V gene, CDR1 is MDHEN and CDR2 is SYDVKM. The CDR3 loop reads CASTLSPGKNTEAFF. CDR3 nucleotide sequence: TGTGCCAGCACCCTCTCCCCAGGGAAGAACACTGAAGCTTTCTTT.

The chain links TRBV6-6 to TRBJ2-7; 8 bases are a match to TRBD1. V lost 4 bases to trimming and J lost 6 bases; unmatched junction nucleotides: 14. Germline-derived CDR1 and CDR2 are MNHNY and SVGAGI (reference sequence). The CDR3 runs to 16 residues. DNA of the CDR3: TGTGCCAGCAGTTCCACCCGACAAGGACAGGGTGGCGAGCAGTACTTC. Amino acids: CASSSTRQGQGGEQYF.

This clone is termed medium-sized. Other DNA sequences in the same sample also yield this CDR3. This chain uses TRBV28 with TRBJ2-2; D possibly corresponds to TRBD2 (5 bases). This CDR3 is built from 13 residues. Germline values: CDR1 MDHEN, CDR2 SYDVKM. V lost 3 bases to trimming and J lost 5 bases, with 7 bases between them. The CDR3 protein is CASSFRGTGELFF. CDR3 bases: TGTGCCAGCAGTTTTCGAGGGACCGGGGAGCTGTTTTTT.

In DNA, the CDR3 is TGTGCCAGCAGTAATAGGGGGGCCTACGAGCAGTACTTC. Translated: CASSNRGAYEQYF. The chain recombines TRBV28 with TRBJ2-7; D may be TRBD1 or TRBD2 (6 bases each). V was shortened by 5 bases and J by 2 bases, with 10 bases between the two germline ends. Germline V gives CDR1 MDHEN, CDR2 SYDVKM. The CDR3 is 13 residues long.

The V call is TRBV7-2, the J call TRBJ1-1; D may be TRBD1 (6 bases). V was pared by 6 bases and J by 1 base, with 15 bases between. Germline CDR1 reads SGHTA; CDR2 reads FQGNSA. The CDR3 is made up of 15 amino acids. The CDR3 protein is CASRFADRPNTEAFF. CDR3 in DNA: TGTGCCAGCAGATTTGCGGACAGACCGAACACTGAAGCTTTCTTT.

This chain uses TRBV15 with TRBJ1-4; D remains unclear. The CDR3 has 15 amino acids. Germline CDR1 is LNHNV and CDR2 is YYDKDF (reference sequence). Between the trimmed V and J ends, which lost 5 bases and 0 bases, there was a span of 10 bases. The CDR3 nucleotides read TGTGCCACCAGCTGGCACTCCTCAACTAATGAAAAACTGTTTTTT. This translates into CATSWHSSTNEKLFF.

This sequence joins TRBV4-1 and TRBJ2-7, with TRBD2 as a possible D gene (5 bases). V gave up 1 base and J gave up 4 bases, with 5 bases separating them. This CDR3 has 12 amino acids. Germline CDR1 and CDR2: MGHRA and YSYEKL. The chain's CDR3 is CASSQGGYEQYF. The CDR3 coding sequence is TGCGCCAGCAGCCAAGGCGGGTACGAGCAGTACTTC.

This chain links TRBV18 with TRBJ1-4, with a weak D call TRBD1 (6 bases). CDR3 length: 13 amino acids. The germline V gene encodes CDR1 KGHSH and CDR2 LQKENI. V was trimmed by 5 bases and J by 7 bases, leaving 11 bases between them. Here the CDR3 DNA reads TGTGCCAGCTCATACGTGACAGGTGAAAAACTGTTTTTT. Residues: CASSYVTGEKLFF. Combining the CDR3 with reference TRBV18 and TRBJ1-4 gives the whole variable domain NAGVMQNPRHLVRRRGQEARLRCSPMKGHSHVYWYRQLPEEGLKFMVYLQKENIIDESGMPKERFSAEFPKEGPSILRIQQVVRGDSAAYFCASSYVTGEKLFFGSGTQLSVL.

The chain employs TRBV18 and TRBJ2-1; D remains unclear. The CDR3 runs 12 residues. V gave up 3 bases and J gave up 5 bases, with 5 bases separating them. Per the germline V gene, CDR1 is KGHSH and CDR2 is LQKENI. DNA of the CDR3: TGTGCCAGCTCACCGCAGGACAATGAGCAGTTCTTC. This sequence encodes CASSPQDNEQFF. The variable domain in full, completed from reference TRBV18 and TRBJ2-1, reads NAGVMQNPRHLVRRRGQEARLRCSPMKGHSHVYWYRQLPEEGLKFMVYLQKENIIDESGMPKERFSAEFPKEGPSILRIQQVVRGDSAAYFCASSPQDNEQFFGPGTRLTVL.